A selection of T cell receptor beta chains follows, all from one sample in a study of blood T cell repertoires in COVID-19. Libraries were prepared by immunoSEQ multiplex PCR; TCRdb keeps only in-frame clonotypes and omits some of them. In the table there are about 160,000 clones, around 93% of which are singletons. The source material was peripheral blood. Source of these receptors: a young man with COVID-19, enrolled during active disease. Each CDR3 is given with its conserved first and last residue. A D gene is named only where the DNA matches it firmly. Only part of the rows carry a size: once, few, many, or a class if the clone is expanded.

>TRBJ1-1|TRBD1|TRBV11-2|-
CASSLKIDRGNTEAFF
TGTGCCAGCAGCTTGAAAATCGACAGGGGAAACACTGAAGCTTTCTTT
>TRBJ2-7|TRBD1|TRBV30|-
CAWSASLVGTGLF
TGTGCCTGGAGCGCGTCCCTCGTGGGGACAGGTCTCTTC
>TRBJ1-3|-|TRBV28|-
CASSVYTGNTIYF
TGTGCCAGCAGTGTATATACTGGAAACACCATATATTTT
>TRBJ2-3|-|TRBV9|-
CASSLPGGDTQYF
TGTGCCAGCAGCCTCCCAGGGGGGGATACGCAGTATTTT
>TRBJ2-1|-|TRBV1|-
CTSSQEPPSGRGSSYNEQFF
TGCACCAGCAGCCAAGAGCCCCCGAGCGGGAGAGGGTCCTCCTACAATGAGCAGTTCTTC
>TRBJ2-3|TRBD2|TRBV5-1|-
CASSPPGLGSTDTQYF
TGCGCCAGCAGCCCGCCGGGACTAGGGAGCACAGATACGCAGTATTTT
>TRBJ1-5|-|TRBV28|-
CASRRQVNQPQHF
TGTGCCAGCAGGAGACAGGTCAATCAGCCCCAGCATTTT
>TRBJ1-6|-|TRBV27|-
CASHQGWGSPLHF
TGTGCCAGCCACCAGGGATGGGGTTCACCCCTCCACTTT
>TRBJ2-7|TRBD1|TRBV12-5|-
CASPFRPGQGIYEQYF
TGTGCTAGTCCTTTCCGACCGGGACAGGGAATCTACGAGCAGTACTTC
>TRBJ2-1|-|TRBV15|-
CATSEWALTEQFF
TGTGCCACCAGCGAATGGGCCCTCACGGAGCAGTTCTTC
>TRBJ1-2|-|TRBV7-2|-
CASSYLGGPYGYTF
TGTGCCAGCAGCTACCTCGGGGGGCCCTATGGCTACACCTTC
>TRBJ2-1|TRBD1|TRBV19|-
CASSMSGQGYNEQFF
TGTGCCAGTAGTATGTCCGGACAGGGTTACAATGAGCAGTTCTTC
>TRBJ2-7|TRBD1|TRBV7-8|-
CASSLTGGNSYEQYF
TGTGCCAGCAGCTTGACAGGGGGGAACTCCTACGAGCAGTACTTC
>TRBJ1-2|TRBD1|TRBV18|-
CASSPRDRTNYGYTF
TGTGCCAGCTCACCGAGGGACAGGACTAACTATGGCTACACCTTC
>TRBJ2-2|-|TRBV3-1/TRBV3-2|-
CASTGGKYTGELFF
TGTGCCAGCACCGGCGGGAAATACACCGGGGAGCTGTTTTTT
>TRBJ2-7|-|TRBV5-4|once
CASSLRGFEQYF
TGTGCCAGCAGCTTACGGGGATTCGAGCAGTACTTC
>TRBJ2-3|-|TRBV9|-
CASSVAPTSTDTQYF
TGTGCCAGCAGCGTAGCTCCGACTAGCACAGATACGCAGTATTTT
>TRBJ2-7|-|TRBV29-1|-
CSTSPGYGSYEQYF
TGCAGCACAAGCCCGGGGTATGGGAGCTACGAGCAGTACTTC
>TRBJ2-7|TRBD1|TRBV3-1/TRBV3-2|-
CASSQWTGAYEQYF
TGTGCCAGCAGCCAGTGGACAGGGGCCTACGAGCAGTACTTC
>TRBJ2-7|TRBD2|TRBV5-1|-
CASSLEGGRGNEQYF
TGCGCCAGCAGCTTGGAAGGCGGGAGGGGAAACGAGCAGTACTTC
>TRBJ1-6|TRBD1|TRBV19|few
CASTPTGGNSPLHF
TGTGCCAGTACCCCCACAGGGGGCAATTCACCCCTCCACTTT
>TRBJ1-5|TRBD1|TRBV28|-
CASRPKPGTGYKPQHF
TGTGCCAGCAGGCCGAAACCCGGGACAGGGTACAAGCCCCAGCATTTT
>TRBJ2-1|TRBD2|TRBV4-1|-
CASSQDTSGSGGNEQFF
TGCGCCAGCAGCCAAGATACTAGCGGGAGTGGGGGGAATGAGCAGTTCTTC
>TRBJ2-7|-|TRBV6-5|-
CASSYSGAYEQYF
TGTGCCAGCAGTTACTCGGGCGCCTACGAGCAGTACTTC
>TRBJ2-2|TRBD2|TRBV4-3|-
CASSHRLAGEFTGELFF
TGCGCCAGCAGCCACCGACTAGCGGGAGAATTCACCGGGGAGCTGTTTTTT
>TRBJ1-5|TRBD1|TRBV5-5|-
CASRPGTVSNQPQHF
TGTGCCAGCAGGCCCGGGACAGTTAGCAATCAGCCCCAGCATTTT
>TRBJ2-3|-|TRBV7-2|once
CASSNARGVGTDTQYF
TGTGCCAGCAGCAATGCGCGGGGAGTTGGCACAGATACGCAGTATTTT
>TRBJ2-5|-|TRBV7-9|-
CASSYDFQETQYF
TGTGCCAGCAGCTACGACTTTCAAGAGACCCAGTACTTC
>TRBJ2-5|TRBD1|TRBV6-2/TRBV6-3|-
CASSSDRGREDKYQETQYF
TGTGCCAGCAGTTCCGACAGGGGGAGGGAGGATAAGTACCAAGAGACCCAGTACTTC
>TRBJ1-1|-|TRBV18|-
CASSPMGGQNTEAFF
TGTGCCAGCTCACCAATGGGGGGGCAGAACACTGAAGCTTTCTTT
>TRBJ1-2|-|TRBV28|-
CASSLRQGRYGYTF
TGTGCCAGCAGTTTACGGCAGGGCCGCTATGGCTACACCTTC
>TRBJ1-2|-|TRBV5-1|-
CASSLQGTNYGYTF
TGCGCCAGCAGCTTGCAGGGGACTAACTATGGCTACACCTTC
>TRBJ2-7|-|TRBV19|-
CASSRSGDSYEQYF
TGTGCCAGTAGTAGGTCAGGGGATTCCTACGAGCAGTACTTC
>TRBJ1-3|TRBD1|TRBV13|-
CASRGAGGSGNTIYF
TGTGCCAGCAGAGGTGCAGGGGGCTCTGGAAACACCATATATTTT
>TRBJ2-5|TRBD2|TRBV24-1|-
CATGSGGDWETQYF
TGTGCCACCGGCTCGGGGGGGGATTGGGAGACCCAGTACTTC
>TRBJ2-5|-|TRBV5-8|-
CASSPPLGWRRETQYF
TGTGCCAGCAGCCCTCCGTTAGGGTGGCGGAGGGAGACCCAGTACTTC
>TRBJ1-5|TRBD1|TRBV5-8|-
CASRPGQASNQPQHF
TGTGCCAGCAGACCGGGACAGGCAAGCAATCAGCCCCAGCATTTT
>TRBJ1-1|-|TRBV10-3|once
CAISETGGGTEAFF
TGTGCCATCAGTGAGACGGGCGGAGGGACTGAAGCTTTCTTT
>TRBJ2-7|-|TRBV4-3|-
CASSQDKTAKYEQYF
TGCGCCAGCAGCCAAGACAAGACAGCGAAATACGAGCAGTACTTC
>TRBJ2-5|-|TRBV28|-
CASSPGGDQETQYF
TGTGCCAGCAGCCCCGGGGGAGATCAGGAGACCCAGTACTTC
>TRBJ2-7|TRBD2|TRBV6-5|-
CASSSGGPYEQYF
TGTGCCAGCAGCAGCGGGGGCCCCTACGAGCAGTACTTC
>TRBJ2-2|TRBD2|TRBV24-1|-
CATTRTSFNTGELFF
TGTGCCACCACTAGGACTAGCTTTAACACCGGGGAGCTGTTTTTT
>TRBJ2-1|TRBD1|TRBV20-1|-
CSASRGQSYNEQFF
TGCAGTGCTAGTCGGGGACAGTCTTACAATGAGCAGTTCTTC
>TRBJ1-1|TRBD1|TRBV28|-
CASSNSGQGIWITEAFF
TGTGCCAGCAGCAACTCGGGACAGGGGATATGGATCACTGAAGCTTTCTTT
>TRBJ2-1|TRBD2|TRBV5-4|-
CASSLGGGIYNEQFF
TGTGCCAGCAGCTTGGGCGGGGGAATATACAATGAGCAGTTCTTC
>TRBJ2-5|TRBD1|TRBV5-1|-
CASSQTGAYQETQYF
TGCGCCAGCAGCCAGACAGGGGCCTATCAAGAGACCCAGTACTTC
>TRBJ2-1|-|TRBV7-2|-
CASSLEGTLNNEQFF
TGTGCCAGCAGCTTAGAGGGGACACTTAACAATGAGCAGTTCTTC
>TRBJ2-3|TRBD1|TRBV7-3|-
CASSPRGLRADTQYF
TGTGCCAGCAGCCCCAGGGGGCTAAGGGCAGATACGCAGTATTTT
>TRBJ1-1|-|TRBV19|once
CASSIEFLQGAFF
TGTGCCAGTAGTATCGAATTCCTACAGGGAGCTTTCTTT